What follows are 14 T cell receptor beta chains derived from one specimen sequenced in a study of early T cells in non-severe SARS-CoV-2 infection. TCRdb fed the 5' RACE reads into MiXCR, producing one record per CDR3 protein. The sample lists 71,000 or so distinct CDR3 sequences, roughly an eighth seen once, with around an eighth in the top ten. Sample: whole blood. These receptors were taken from an adult who was a healthcare worker with PCR-confirmed SARS-CoV-2 infection or an uninfected control (not recorded which).

The sample holds one count of this clonotype. The chain's CDR3 is CASSHGRGRVTGELFF. CDR3 DNA sequence: TGCGCCAGCAGCCATGGGCGGGGAAGAGTTACCGGGGAGCTGTTTTTT. The chain combines TRBV4-3 with TRBJ2-2, with D perhaps TRBD2 (6 bases). The V gene lost 3 bases and the J gene lost 5 bases, with 16 bases spanning the gap. CDR1 and CDR2 (germline): LGHNA, YSLEER. This CDR3 has 16 amino acids.

This clonotype was detected only a few times. CDR3 sequence (DNA): TGTGCCACCAGCCAGGGGGTCAACACTGAAGCTTTCTTT. Its protein is CATSQGVNTEAFF. The chain has TRBV24-1 and TRBJ1-1, with 7 nucleotides matching TRBD1. The trim removed 7 bases at V and 2 bases at J, leaving 3 bases unmatched. Germline-derived CDR1 and CDR2 are KGHDR and SFDVKD. The CDR3 contains 13 residues.

The rearrangement uses TRBV28 and TRBJ2-2; a possible D gene is TRBD2 (5 bases). V was pared by 6 bases and J by 6 bases, with 14 bases between. The CDR3 sequence is 14 residues long. The V gene's germline CDR1 is MDHEN and CDR2 SYDVKM. The CDR3 DNA reads as TGTGCCAGCAGGACTATTATTGGATCCGGGGAGCTGTTTTTT. It encodes CASRTIIGSGELFF.

This clonotype was counted a few times. The DNA for the CDR3 is TGTGCCAGCTCACCACAAAGCACAGATACGCAGTATTTT. The encoded protein is CASSPQSTDTQYF. The rearrangement links TRBV18 to TRBJ2-3; D not resolved. The CDR3 contains 13 residues. Between the trimmed V and J ends, which lost 1 base and 0 bases, there was a span of 2 bases. Germline values: CDR1 KGHSH, CDR2 LQKENI.

This clonotype was seen many times. The chain employs TRBV5-1 and TRBJ1-3; D is unclear. Germline CDR1 is SGHRS and CDR2 is YFSETQ. Deletions cut 0 bases from V and 3 bases from J, with 7 bases between. This CDR3 comprises 14 residues. For the CDR3, the DNA is TGCGCCAGCAGCTTGGGCACAGATGGAAACACCATATATTTT. Translated, it gives CASSLGTDGNTIYF. Using reference TRBV5-1 and TRBJ1-3 for the parts outside the CDR3, the full variable domain is KAGVTQTPRYLIKTRGQQVTLSCSPISGHRSVSWYQQTPGQGLQFLFEYFSETQRNKGNFPGRFSGRQFSNSRSEMNVSTLELGDSALYLCASSLGTDGNTIYFGEGSWLTVV.

This clonotype has just one count. The V call is TRBV21-1, the J call TRBJ2-7; the table assigns TRBD1, which was not confirmed against the DNA. TRBV21-1 constitutes a pseudogene. CDR3 length equals 18 residues. The CDR3 protein is CASQTKPHRGHSSYEQYF. The CDR3 DNA sequence: TGTGCCAGCCAAACAAAGCCCCACAGGGGGCACTCCTCCTACGAGCAGTACTTC.

This clonotype was detected ten times or more. The V and J genes are TRBV4-2 and TRBJ2-5; 8 positions match TRBD2. The CDR3 is made up of 16 amino acids. V dropped 3 bases and J dropped 1; count of bases not matched to a gene: 7. Germline V CDR1 and CDR2: LGHNA, YNFKEQ. The CDR3, as DNA: TGTGCCAGCAGCCAGGTGATAGCGGGGAGCCAAGAGACCCAGTACTTC. It is translated as CASSQVIAGSQETQYF.

This chain connects TRBV20-1 to TRBJ1-2; D unresolved. Trimming left V 1 base short and J 0 bases short, with 9 bases between. The CDR3 loop spans 14 amino acids. Germline V gene data show CDR1 as DFQATT and CDR2 as SNEGSKA (reference sequence). DNA for the CDR3: TGCAGTGCTAGAGCGGCAGCGCCTAACTATGGCTACACCTTC. As protein: CSARAAAPNYGYTF.

In this sample, this clonotype turned up a few times. The CDR3 spells CSVEELAGAGSSDTQYF. The CDR3 coding sequence is TGCAGCGTTGAAGAACTAGCGGGGGCCGGTAGTTCAGATACGCAGTATTTT. The chain links TRBV29-1 to TRBJ2-3; TRBD2 matches at 11 bases. This CDR3 region has 17 residues. The germline V gene encodes CDR1 SQVTM and CDR2 ANQGSEA. V was pared by 0 bases and J by 4 bases, with 9 bases of the junction left unmatched.

The gene calls are TRBV6-1 and TRBJ2-7; D is ambiguous. Germline CDR1 is MNHNS and CDR2 is SASEGT. Trimming removed 6 bases from V and 5 bases from J, with 17 bases in between. CDR3 size: 14 residues. CDR3 in amino acids: CASRGQQLWDEQYF. DNA for the CDR3: TGTGCCAGCAGAGGCCAGCAACTGTGGGACGAGCAGTACTTC.

The V gene is TRBV6-6, the J gene TRBJ1-1; 8 positions match TRBD1. V trimming: 1 base; J trimming: 4 bases; junction bases outside the gene matches: 2. The V gene's germline CDR1 is MNHNY and CDR2 SVGAGI (reference sequence). The CDR3 is made up of 14 amino acids. The CDR3 reads CASSYFTGGTEAFF. Here the CDR3 DNA reads TGTGCCAGCAGTTACTTTACAGGGGGCACTGAAGCTTTCTTT.

This clonotype occurred a few times. This chain links TRBV30 with TRBJ2-5, with D perhaps matching TRBD2 (6 bases). Germline V CDR1 and CDR2: GTSNPN, SVGIG (reference sequence). This CDR3 spans 15 amino acids. Trimming left V 2 bases short and J 5 bases short, with 18 bases between. The CDR3 is CAWSSGGVVRETQYF. The CDR3 DNA follows: TGTGCCTGGAGTTCCGGAGGGGTCGTACGGGAGACCCAGTACTTC.

This clonotype occurred many times. V is TRBV20-1 and J is TRBJ1-2; no clear D gene. Deletions cut 2 bases from V and 5 bases from J, with 9 bases between. This CDR3 is built from 12 residues. Germline V lookup: CDR1 DFQATT, CDR2 SNEGSKA (reference sequence). The CDR3 reads CSARRAGYGYTF. The CDR3, as DNA: TGCAGTGCTAGAAGGGCAGGTTATGGCTACACCTTC.

The chain uses TRBV10-1 and TRBJ2-2; D remains unclear. The ends were cut back, 2 bases at V and 0 bases at J, with 4 bases in the middle. The CDR3 extends over 14 amino acids. CDR1 and CDR2 from the germline V gene are WNHNN and SYGVQD (reference sequence). CDR3 nucleotides: TGCGCCAGCAGTGAGACTGCGAACACCGGGGAGCTGTTTTTT. Protein sequence: CASSETANTGELFF.